One sample yielded the 10 T cell receptor beta chains listed below, sequenced in a study of OX40 agonist ivuxolimab in advanced cancers. Profiling relied on immunoSEQ multiplex PCR, and the TCRdb table lists in-frame clones only, not all of them. This table has roughly 62,000 clones, around 85% appearing once. The specimen comprised CD4+ or CD8+ T cells sorted from blood, sampled in a trial of the OX40 agonist ivuxolimab. The receptors stem from an adult with an advanced solid tumor such as melanoma, head and neck, liver or kidney cancer.

About this clone itself: The same CDR3 also results from other DNA sequences found in this sample. This rearrangement joins TRBV4-1 to TRBJ1-2; D gene unclear. Trimming removed 0 bases at V and 8 bases at J, with 13 bases between. The CDR3 runs to 14 residues. Germline CDR1 is MGHRA and CDR2 is YSYEKL. The CDR3, as DNA: TGCGCCAGCAGCCAAGAAGAGGTAGTCTACGGCTACACCTTC. Amino acids: CASSQEEVVYGYTF.

This clone was seen only a few times. The CDR3: CASSPGQGNSPLHF. The CDR3 DNA reads TGTGCCAGCTCACCGGGACAGGGTAATTCACCCCTCCACTTT. V and J are TRBV18 and TRBJ1-6, with 9 bases matching TRBD1. The CDR3 is 14 residues long. J was trimmed by 6 bases and V by 3 bases; bases with no gene match: 0. Germline V CDR1 and CDR2: KGHSH, LQKENI.

This sequence joins TRBV5-1 and TRBJ1-4, with D possibly being TRBD1 (5 bases). The V end was cut by 4 bases, the J end by 3 bases, with 10 bases between. The germline gives CDR1 SGHRS, CDR2 YFSETQ. This CDR3 spans 14 amino acids. The CDR3 DNA is TGCGCCAGCAGCCTAGACAGTTCTAATGAAAAACTGTTTTTT. Translating it yields CASSLDSSNEKLFF.

The chain has TRBV2 and TRBJ1-5, with D perhaps TRBD1 (6 bases). The CDR3 loop spans 19 amino acids. Germline loops: CDR1 SNHLY, CDR2 FYNNEI. With 3 bases removed from V and 0 bases from J, the gap between germline ends came to 21 bases. DNA of the CDR3: TGTGCCAGCAGTGAGGCCGCAGGGGCCGCCCTATATAGCAATCAGCCCCAGCATTTT. This codes for CASSEAAGAALYSNQPQHF.

The gene calls are TRBV27 and TRBJ1-5, with 9 bases identical to TRBD1. Germline CDR1 is MNHEY and CDR2 is SMNVEV (reference sequence). The CDR3 extends over 13 amino acids. Trimming at V came to 6 bases and at J to 4 bases, leaving 1 base not matched to a gene. CDR3 nucleotides: TGTGCCAGCAGGGGGACAGGGAATCAGCCCCAGCATTTT. Protein: CASRGTGNQPQHF.

V usage is TRBV28 and J usage is TRBJ2-4; 7 positions agree with TRBD2. CDR1 MDHEN and CDR2 SYDVKM come from the germline V gene. The V segment lost 8 bases and the J segment 13 bases; nucleotides outside the gene matches: 11. The CDR3 sequence is 12 residues long. The CDR3 sequence: CASGGVNFWQYF. CDR3 coding DNA: TGTGCCAGCGGGGGGGTGAACTTCTGGCAGTACTTC.

The sample holds a few counts of this clone. The CDR3 coding sequence is TGCGCCAGCAGCCAAGTTGGGACACCGTACTACGAGCAGTACTTC. Encoded protein: CASSQVGTPYYEQYF. The chain has TRBV4-1 and TRBJ2-7, with D perhaps matching TRBD1 (6 bases). The CDR3 sequence is 15 residues long. CDR1 and CDR2 from the germline V gene are MGHRA and YSYEKL. Trimming pared 1 base from V and 3 bases from J, leaving 13 bases between.

The chain links TRBV11-2 to TRBJ2-7, with TRBD2 matching over 11 bases. Germline values: CDR1 SGHAT, CDR2 FQNNGV. This CDR3 is built from 17 residues. J lost 0 bases, V lost 6 bases, and 10 bases had no gene match. This CDR3 is CASRQIAGGPLSYEQYF. In nucleotides, the CDR3 is TGTGCCAGCAGACAGATAGCGGGAGGGCCCCTCTCCTACGAGCAGTACTTC.

The rearrangement links TRBV7-9 to TRBJ2-2; D tentatively reads TRBD1 or TRBD2 (5 bases each). CDR1 is SEHNR, CDR2 FQNEAQ, per germline (reference sequence). The CDR3 loop spans 16 amino acids. The V end lost 1 base, the J end lost 4 bases, and 13 bases lay between the germline ends. In DNA form, the CDR3 reads TGTGCCAGCAGCTTAGAGTTGAGGGGCGTCACCGGGGAGCTGTTTTTT. Its translation is CASSLELRGVTGELFF.

The rearrangement joins TRBV5-5 to TRBJ2-3, with TRBD2 identical over 13 bases. The length of the CDR3 is 19 residues. CDR1 and CDR2 (germline): SGHKS, YYEKEE (reference sequence). Trimming at V came to 2 bases and at J to 1 base, leaving 10 bases not matched to a gene. The CDR3 DNA is TGTGCCAGCAGCTTTACAGGACTAGCGGGAGTAGGTGGCACAGATACGCAGTATTTT. Its protein product is CASSFTGLAGVGGTDTQYF. Supplemented by reference TRBV5-5 and TRBJ2-3, the full variable domain reads DAGVTQSPTHLIKTRGQQVTLRCSPISGHKSVSWYQQVLGQGPQFIFQYYEKEERGRGNFPDRFSARQFPNYSSELNVNALLLGDSALYLCASSFTGLAGVGGTDTQYFGPGTRLTVL.